These T cell receptor beta chains were read from a single sample in a study of identifying expanded T cells in peripheral blood. The method was immunoSEQ multiplex PCR; TCRdb's version includes in-frame clones alone and lacks a portion of them. The sample consists of around 70,000 clones, 85% to 90% of them appearing once. The source material was blood. These receptors were taken from a person between 18 and 75 years old in good health. CDR3s include the opening cysteine and the closing phenylalanine or tryptophan. D genes are given only for firm matches. The size entry is marked missing in some rows and otherwise reads once, few, many or a size class.

TRBJ2-1 | TRBV29-1 | 14 | . | TRBD2 | TGCAGCGTTTTAACTAGCGGGGCATACAATGAGCAGTTCTTC | CSVLTSGAYNEQFF
TRBJ1-1 | TRBV2 | 13 | . | . | TGTGCCAGCAGTGAGGGATCGGGCACTGAAGCTTTCTTT | CASSEGSGTEAFF
TRBJ1-1 | TRBV19 | 14 | . | . | TGTGCCAGTAGTCGGACGGACTTGAACACTGAAGCTTTCTTT | CASSRTDLNTEAFF
TRBJ2-3 | TRBV4-3 | 13 | . | . | TGCGCCAGCAGCCAAGGGGGTTCAGATACGCAGTATTTT | CASSQGGSDTQYF
TRBJ2-7 | TRBV4-1 | 15 | . | TRBD2 | TGCGCCAGCAGCCAAACAGCCTCGGGGGGGTACGAGCAGTACTTC | CASSQTASGGYEQYF
TRBJ2-5 | TRBV4-3 | 14 | . | . | TGCGCCAGCAGCCTACAGTCGGGGGGCGAGACCCAGTACTTC | CASSLQSGGETQYF
TRBJ2-6 | TRBV28 | 10 | once | . | TGTGCCAGCAGTACAGACAGGAGGACTTTC | CASSTDRRTF
TRBJ2-4 | TRBV19 | 15 | . | . | TGTGCCAGTAGTATGCCAAGGGGGGCCAAAAACATTCAGTACTTC | CASSMPRGAKNIQYF
TRBJ1-1 | TRBV14 | 14 | . | . | TGTGCCAGCAGCCTTACCCTGAAGGTCACTGAAGCTTTCTTT | CASSLTLKVTEAFF
TRBJ1-2 | TRBV19 | 15 | . | . | TGTGCCAGTAGTATAGGAAGGAGGGGAAACTATGGCTACACCTTC | CASSIGRRGNYGYTF
TRBJ2-2 | TRBV7-3 | 12 | . | . | TGTGCCAGCAGCCCATCCTACGGGGAGCTGTTTTTT | CASSPSYGELFF